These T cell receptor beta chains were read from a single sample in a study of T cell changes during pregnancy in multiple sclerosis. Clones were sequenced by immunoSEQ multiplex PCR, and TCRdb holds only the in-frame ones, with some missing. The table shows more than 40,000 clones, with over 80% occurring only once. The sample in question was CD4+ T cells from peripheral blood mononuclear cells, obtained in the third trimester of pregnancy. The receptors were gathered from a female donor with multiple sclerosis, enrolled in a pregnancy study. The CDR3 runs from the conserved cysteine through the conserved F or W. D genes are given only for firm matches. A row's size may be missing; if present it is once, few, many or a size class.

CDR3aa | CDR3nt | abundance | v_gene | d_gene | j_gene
CASSRGSSTEAFF | TGTGCCAGCAGCAGGGGATCGAGCACTGAAGCTTTCTTT | . | TRBV6-5 | . | TRBJ1-1
CAWALGTGAATNEKLFF | TGTGCCTGGGCTCTGGGGACAGGTGCCGCAACTAATGAAAAACTGTTTTTT | . | TRBV30 | TRBD1 | TRBJ1-4
CASGLGTRTGGECGEKLFF | TGTGCTAGTGGTTTGGGAACACGGACAGGGGGCGAGTGTGGGGAAAAACTGTTTTTT | once | TRBV12-5 | TRBD1 | TRBJ1-4
CASSLGHLGEQYF | TGTGCCAGCAGCTTGGGGCATCTCGGGGAGCAGTACTTC | . | TRBV11-1 | . | TRBJ2-7
CASSLDNWDSSYEQYF | TGTGCCAGCAGCCTCGACAATTGGGACAGCTCCTACGAGCAGTACTTC | once | TRBV28 | TRBD1 | TRBJ2-7
CASSQIAGPYEQYF | TGTGCCAGCAGCCAAATAGCGGGACCGTACGAGCAGTACTTC | . | TRBV7-2 | TRBD2 | TRBJ2-7
CASSLRGTGGTETQYF | TGTGCCAGCAGCTTAAGGGGGACAGGGGGCACGGAGACCCAGTACTTC | . | TRBV5-6 | TRBD1 | TRBJ2-5
CASSLRGAKNIQYF | TGCGCCAGCAGCTTGAGAGGGGCCAAAAACATTCAGTACTTC | . | TRBV5-1 | . | TRBJ2-4
CASSEGPESYEQYF | TGTGCCAGCAGCGAGGGGCCCGAAAGCTACGAGCAGTACTTC | . | TRBV9 | . | TRBJ2-7
CASSLGAGANYEQYF | TGTGCCAGCAGCTTAGGTGCGGGAGCTAACTACGAGCAGTACTTC | . | TRBV7-6 | TRBD2 | TRBJ2-7
CASSSHNQPQHF | TGTGCCAGCAGTTCCCACAATCAGCCCCAGCATTTT | . | TRBV27 | . | TRBJ1-5
CASSGMTGFGNTIYF | TGTGCCAGTAGTGGAATGACAGGGTTCGGAAACACCATATATTTT | . | TRBV19 | TRBD1 | TRBJ1-3
CASSQDGTSKFF | TGCGCCAGCAGCCAAGATGGGACTAGCAAGTTCTTC | once | TRBV4-1 | TRBD2 | TRBJ2-1
CALVPQLATPYEQYF | TGTGCCTTGGTACCCCAACTAGCGACTCCCTACGAGCAGTACTTC | . | TRBV30 | TRBD2 | TRBJ2-7
CASSSTGSAYGYTF | TGCGCCAGCAGCTCGACAGGGTCTGCCTATGGCTACACCTTC | . | TRBV5-1 | TRBD1 | TRBJ1-2
CASSTAPRGGSSFHYGYTF | TGTGCCAGCAGTACGGCCCCTCGGGGGGGGTCTTCTTTTCACTATGGCTACACCTTC | . | TRBV5-4 | . | TRBJ1-2
CATQGQGNQPQHF | TGTGCCACCCAGGGACAGGGAAATCAGCCCCAGCATTTT | . | TRBV10-3 | TRBD1 | TRBJ1-5
CASSLDSGRWNEQFF | TGCGCCAGCAGCTTGGACAGCGGGCGGTGGAATGAGCAGTTCTTC | . | TRBV5-1 | . | TRBJ2-1
CAWRLAGLSTDTQYF | TGTGCCTGGCGGCTAGCGGGGTTGAGCACAGATACGCAGTATTTT | . | TRBV30 | TRBD2 | TRBJ2-3
CASRSTGSNTEAFF | TGTGCCAGCAGATCCACAGGGTCGAACACTGAAGCTTTCTTT | . | TRBV6-4 | . | TRBJ1-1
CASTPLVGSGRALQTQYF | TGTGCCAGCACCCCCCTAGTGGGTAGCGGGAGGGCCCTGCAGACCCAGTACTTC | once | TRBV11-2 | TRBD2 | TRBJ2-5
CASSSRKTGAGANVLTF | TGTGCCAGCAGCTCACGGAAGACAGGGGCTGGGGCCAACGTCCTGACTTTC | once | TRBV27 | TRBD1 | TRBJ2-6
CASQPQGGRVSGANVLTF | TGTGCCAGCCAACCACAGGGGGGGCGGGTCTCTGGGGCCAACGTCCTGACTTTC | . | TRBV19 | . | TRBJ2-6
CASSQWGVGANVLTF | TGTGCCAGCAGCCAGTGGGGGGTTGGGGCCAACGTCCTGACTTTC | . | TRBV14 | . | TRBJ2-6
CAISVYGSGANVLTF | TGTGCCATCAGTGTGTACGGCTCTGGGGCCAACGTCCTGACTTTC | once | TRBV10-3 | . | TRBJ2-6
CASSTGTTIEQYF | TGTGCCAGCAGCACAGGGACCACGATCGAGCAGTACTTC | . | TRBV7-8 | . | TRBJ2-7
CASSFHITATDTQYF | TGCGCCAGCAGCTTCCACATTACAGCAACAGATACGCAGTATTTT | . | TRBV5-1 | . | TRBJ2-3
CASSQTSREQYF | TGTGCCAGCAGTCAAACCTCGCGCGAGCAGTACTTC | . | TRBV6-6 | . | TRBJ2-7
CASVEYPGSYNEQFF | TGCGCCAGTGTTGAGTACCCTGGCTCCTACAATGAGCAGTTCTTC | . | TRBV5-1 | . | TRBJ2-1
CASSLHQRERGEQYF | TGTGCCAGCAGCCTACATCAGCGGGAGCGGGGCGAGCAGTACTTC | . | TRBV7-2 | TRBD2 | TRBJ2-7
CASRLPAGYGYTF | TGTGCCAGCAGACTACCGGCTGGGTATGGCTACACCTTC | . | TRBV28 | . | TRBJ1-2
CSGGGADTQYF | TGCAGTGGAGGGGGGGCGGATACGCAGTATTTT | . | TRBV20-1 | . | TRBJ2-3
CASSYPGGAGQSSGNTIYF | TGTGCCAGCAGTTACCCCGGGGGAGCGGGACAAAGCTCTGGAAACACCATATATTTT | . | TRBV28 | . | TRBJ1-3
CASRSSGGLGEKLFF | TGTGCCAGCAGGTCCTCAGGGGGCTTGGGCGAAAAACTGTTTTTT | . | TRBV11-2 | TRBD1 | TRBJ1-4
CASSLAGTSGGYEQYF | TGTGCCAGCAGCTTAGCAGGGACTAGCGGGGGATACGAGCAGTACTTC | . | TRBV7-9 | TRBD2 | TRBJ2-7
CATRGLAAYNEQFF | TGTGCCACCCGGGGACTAGCAGCCTACAATGAGCAGTTCTTC | . | TRBV19 | TRBD2 | TRBJ2-1
CASSLSGTGNEQYF | TGTGCCAGCAGCTTATCCGGGACAGGGAACGAGCAGTACTTC | . | TRBV7-9 | TRBD1 | TRBJ2-7
CASSLQGLSTDTQYF | TGCGCCAGCAGCTTGCAGGGACTGAGCACAGATACGCAGTATTTT | . | TRBV5-1 | . | TRBJ2-3
CASTLGAGGLYEQYF | TGTGCCAGCACCTTAGGAGCGGGGGGGCTCTACGAGCAGTACTTC | . | TRBV11-2 | TRBD2 | TRBJ2-7
CSVEGQGNTEAFF | TGCAGCGTTGAAGGACAGGGAAACACTGAAGCTTTCTTT | . | TRBV29-1 | TRBD1 | TRBJ1-1
CASSPSGGATEAFF | TGTGCCAGCTCACCGTCAGGTGGGGCCACTGAAGCTTTCTTT | once | TRBV18 | . | TRBJ1-1
CASSTDRGLATNEKLFF | TGTGCCAGTAGTACCGACAGGGGTCTAGCGACTAATGAAAAACTGTTTTTT | . | TRBV19 | TRBD1 | TRBJ1-4
CASSFLEVPDTQYF | TGCGCCAGCAGCTTCCTGGAGGTACCAGATACGCAGTATTTT | . | TRBV5-1 | . | TRBJ2-3
CASSQDQVGSGNEQFF | TGCGCCAGCAGCCAAGACCAGGTCGGTAGCGGCAATGAGCAGTTCTTC | . | TRBV4-1 | . | TRBJ2-1
CASSLNAGTGELFF | TGTGCCAGCAGCTTAAACGCGGGCACCGGGGAGCTGTTTTTT | . | TRBV7-2 | . | TRBJ2-2
CASSKHAGELFF | TGTGCCAGCAGCAAACATGCCGGGGAGCTGTTTTTT | . | TRBV9 | . | TRBJ2-2
CSVGAPPVDEQYF | TGCAGCGTTGGGGCTCCCCCAGTGGATGAGCAGTACTTC | . | TRBV29-1 | . | TRBJ2-5
CAGRTDTYEQYF | TGTGCCGGACGGACAGACACCTACGAGCAGTACTTC | . | TRBV2 | . | TRBJ2-7
CASSPTGNYGYTF | TGTGCCAGCAGCCCGACAGGGAACTATGGCTACACCTTC | . | TRBV4-2 | TRBD1 | TRBJ1-2
CASSSDYGYTF | TGTGCCAGCAGCTCGGACTATGGCTACACCTTC | . | TRBV6-6 | . | TRBJ1-2
CASSSPGTATSGGTDTQYF | TGTGCCAGCAGCTCCCCCGGGACAGCGACTAGCGGGGGGACAGATACGCAGTATTTT | . | TRBV7-2 | TRBD2 | TRBJ2-3